The entry that follows covers one T cell receptor (beta chain) sequence. The antigen is unknown. Germline loops: CDR1 DFQATT, CDR2 SNEGSKA (reference sequence). CDR3 length: 16 residues. Germline trimming cut 0 bases from V and 0 bases from J; bases unmatched to any gene: 4. This entry belongs to a study of T cells after yellow fever vaccination. Study-level findings and limits: Weaker, the secondary response peaked sooner, at day 5 versus 15. The study re-detected most primary-vaccination clones after the booster (approximately 96% CD4, approximately 88% CD8).

MiXCR, applied by TCRdb to the 5' RACE reads, yields one record per CDR3 protein. The data show approximately 300,000 distinct CDR3 sequences, with around a tenth seen just once and under 4% held by the top ten. This chain connects TRBV20-1 to TRBJ2-1; 8 bases line up with TRBD2. This sample comprised CD4+ T cells sorted from PBMCs, obtained 45 days after the yellow fever booster vaccination. The origin of this receptor is a man between 18 and 29 years old who received the YFV17D yellow fever vaccine. DNA for the CDR3: TGCAGTGCTAGAGATGGCAGCGGGGGCTCCTACAATGAGCAGTTCTTC. This codes for CSARDGSGGSYNEQFF.